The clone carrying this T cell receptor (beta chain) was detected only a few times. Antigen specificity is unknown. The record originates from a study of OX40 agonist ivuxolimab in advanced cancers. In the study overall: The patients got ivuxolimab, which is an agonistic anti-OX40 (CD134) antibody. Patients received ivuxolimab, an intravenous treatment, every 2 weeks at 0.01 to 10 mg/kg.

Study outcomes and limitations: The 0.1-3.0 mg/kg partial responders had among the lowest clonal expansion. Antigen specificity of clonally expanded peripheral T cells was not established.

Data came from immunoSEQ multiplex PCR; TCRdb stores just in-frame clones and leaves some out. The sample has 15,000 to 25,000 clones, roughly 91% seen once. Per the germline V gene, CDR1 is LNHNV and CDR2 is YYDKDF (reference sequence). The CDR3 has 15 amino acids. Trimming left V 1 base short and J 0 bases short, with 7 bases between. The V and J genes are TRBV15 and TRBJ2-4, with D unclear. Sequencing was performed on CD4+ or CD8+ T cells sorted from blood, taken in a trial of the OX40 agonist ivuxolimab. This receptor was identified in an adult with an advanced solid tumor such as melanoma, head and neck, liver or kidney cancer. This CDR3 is CATSRARLAKNIQYF. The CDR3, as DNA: TGTGCCACCAGCAGAGCCCGACTAGCCAAAAACATTCAGTACTTC.